Listed below are T cell receptor beta chains from one sample, sequenced in a study of blood T cell repertoires in COVID-19. TCRdb's table, derived via immunoSEQ multiplex PCR, lists solely in-frame clones and lacks some. Of around 120,000 clones in the sample, around 91% were seen once. Sequenced material: peripheral blood. These receptors all come from a woman aged 55-70 years with COVID-19, enrolled during active disease. CDR3s include the opening cysteine and the closing phenylalanine or tryptophan. A D gene is named only where the DNA matches it firmly. For some rows the clone size is stated as once, few or many, or as a class when expanded; others skip it.

DNA | CDR3 | J | size | V | D
TGTGCCAGCAGCTTCGGGACAGGGGGTATCGACGAGCAGTACTTC | CASSFGTGGIDEQYF | TRBJ2-7 | . | TRBV9 | TRBD1
TGCGCCAGCAGCCAAGCGGGGGTACGCGTCGCTGAAGCTTTCTTT | CASSQAGVRVAEAFF | TRBJ1-1 | . | TRBV4-3 | .
TGTGCCAGCAGCACGAACAGGGGGCTTGGCTACACCTTC | CASSTNRGLGYTF | TRBJ1-2 | . | TRBV5-4 | TRBD1
TGCGCCAGCAGCTTCGGGCGGGACCGTTACACCGGGGAGCTGTTTTTT | CASSFGRDRYTGELFF | TRBJ2-2 | . | TRBV5-1 | .
TGTGCCAGCAGATACGGGACCCGGGAGACTGAAGCTTTCTTT | CASRYGTRETEAFF | TRBJ1-1 | . | TRBV6-5 | .
TGTGCCAGCAGTAGAGGCAGGGACTATGGCTACACCTTC | CASSRGRDYGYTF | TRBJ1-2 | . | TRBV25-1 | .
TGTGCCAGCAGCTCGGGACAGGGTCCGGGCTACACCTTC | CASSSGQGPGYTF | TRBJ1-2 | . | TRBV7-8 | TRBD1
TGTGCCAGCAGCCCCGGACTAGCGACCTACAATGAGCAGTTCTTC | CASSPGLATYNEQFF | TRBJ2-1 | . | TRBV13 | TRBD2
TGTGCCAGTAGTAGGGACAGGGAGGCTTTCTTT | CASSRDREAFF | TRBJ1-1 | . | TRBV19 | TRBD1
TGCGCCAGCAGCCAGGACAGGGGGAGCAATCAGCCCCAGCATTTT | CASSQDRGSNQPQHF | TRBJ1-5 | few | TRBV4-1 | TRBD1
TGCGCCAGCAGCCATGCAGGGGGACCCCTCTACGAGCAGTACTTC | CASSHAGGPLYEQYF | TRBJ2-7 | . | TRBV4-1 | TRBD1
TGTGCCAGTAGAATGGGAGGCCAAGGCTACGAGCAGTACTTC | CASRMGGQGYEQYF | TRBJ2-7 | once | TRBV25-1 | .
TGTGCCAGCAGCTCAGGACAGGGAAGTTTGACTGAGCAGTTCTTC | CASSSGQGSLTEQFF | TRBJ2-1 | . | TRBV7-3 | TRBD1
TGTGCCAGCAGTTCTTTATCAGGGACAGGGACTCAGCCCCAGCATTTT | CASSSLSGTGTQPQHF | TRBJ1-5 | few | TRBV6-5 | TRBD1
TGCGCCAGCAGCCTAATAGCAAAGAACACTGAAGCTTTCTTT | CASSLIAKNTEAFF | TRBJ1-1 | . | TRBV5-1 | .
TGTGCCAGCAGCCTGACCGACAGTTACCAAGAGACCCAGTACTTC | CASSLTDSYQETQYF | TRBJ2-5 | . | TRBV7-8 | .
TGTGCCAGCAGTGATAACAGGGGGCCCGGAAACACCATATATTTT | CASSDNRGPGNTIYF | TRBJ1-3 | . | TRBV25-1 | TRBD1
TGTGCGATCCGGGGGAGTTCTCACTCCGATCAGCCCCAGCATTTT | CAIRGSSHSDQPQHF | TRBJ1-5 | . | TRBV10-3 | .
TGTGCCAGTAGTTCTTTACAGGTGCCTGGAAACACCATATATTTT | CASSSLQVPGNTIYF | TRBJ1-3 | . | TRBV19 | .
TGTGCCAGCAGTTCAAACACCGGGGAGCTGTTTTTT | CASSSNTGELFF | TRBJ2-2 | . | TRBV6-6 | .
TGTGCCAGCAGTCTGAGTTTTCTGGATTCACCCCTCCACTTT | CASSLSFLDSPLHF | TRBJ1-6 | . | TRBV6-5 | .
TGTGCCAGCAGCTTGACAGGAGCCTCCTACGAGCAGTACTTC | CASSLTGASYEQYF | TRBJ2-7 | . | TRBV11-3 | .
TGTGCCAGCAGCCCTACGGGGGTCATGGGAACAGGGGACAACTTCTCTGGGGCCAACGTCCTGACTTTC | CASSPTGVMGTGDNFSGANVLTF | TRBJ2-6 | . | TRBV7-8 | .
TGTGCCAACTCACCTCAGTCGTTTAATGAAAAACTGTTTTTT | CANSPQSFNEKLFF | TRBJ1-4 | . | TRBV18 | .
TGTGCCAGCAGCCAAGCCCCCCTGGCAGGGTTCACCTATAATTCACCCCTCCACTTT | CASSQAPLAGFTYNSPLHF | TRBJ1-6 | . | TRBV3-1/TRBV3-2 | .
TGCGCCAGCAGCCTTCGACAGGGTATCTCTCAGCCCCAGCATTTT | CASSLRQGISQPQHF | TRBJ1-5 | . | TRBV4-1 | TRBD1
TGTGCCAGCAGCCCAGGGGGACCGAGACAGGGGGCGTCTGGGGCCAACGTCCTGACTTTC | CASSPGGPRQGASGANVLTF | TRBJ2-6 | . | TRBV3-1/TRBV3-2 | TRBD1
TGTGCCAGCTCACCAAAGAGACAGGGTGACAATCAGCCCCAGCATTTT | CASSPKRQGDNQPQHF | TRBJ1-5 | . | TRBV18 | TRBD1
TGTGCCAGCAGCCAAGATAGGCAGGGGGCCCACGAGCAGTACTTC | CASSQDRQGAHEQYF | TRBJ2-7 | . | TRBV3-1/TRBV3-2 | TRBD1
TGCGCCAGCAGCTTTTACAGAACGCCCGTCGGCACCGGGGAGCTGTTTTTT | CASSFYRTPVGTGELFF | TRBJ2-2 | . | TRBV5-1 | .
TGTGCCAGCAGCCAGGACAGAAATTATGGCTACACCTTC | CASSQDRNYGYTF | TRBJ1-2 | . | TRBV7-3 | .
TGTGCCAGTAGTCCTCACCGGGGGGGGCAGGTTAACTATGGCTACACCTTC | CASSPHRGGQVNYGYTF | TRBJ1-2 | . | TRBV19 | .
TGTGCCAGCAGCTTAGGGGGCCTCAATCAGCCCCAGCATTTT | CASSLGGLNQPQHF | TRBJ1-5 | . | TRBV7-9 | .